This record concerns one T cell receptor beta chain sequence. Its antigen remains unknown. At one of its ends the junction is not consistent with the germline gene, which may arise from a read error. The sample is drawn from a study of cytomegalovirus exposure and HLA in healthy donors. Overall study: In an early release, HLA-typed donors contributed about 80 million unique TCR sequences. Study findings and constraints: A classifier reportedly called cytomegalovirus status with high sensitivity and specificity. Trimming of TCR beta V- and J-genes showed a link, identified in a later analysis, to a missense DCLRE1C variant.

Primers included in the PCR were 60 Vbeta and 13 Jbeta primers. The data were produced by immunoSEQ multiplex PCR, yet TCRdb's version contains in-frame clones alone and is incomplete. The sample lists about 140,000 clones, 70% to 80% seen once, with approximately 4% in the top ten. Germline CDR1 reads MDHEN; CDR2 reads SYDVKM. The CDR3 covers 15 residues. The receptor's source is a man aged 18 to 29 in good health and CMV-seronegative. What was sequenced was PBMCs. The chain is built from TRBV28 and TRBJ2-7, with 8 bases fitting TRBD1. The CDR3 DNA follows: TGTGCCAGCAGCTTATTGGGGACAGGCGGCCACGAGCAGTACTTC. Protein sequence: CASSLLGTGGHEQYF.